This TCR beta chain was obtained from a study of control samples from healthy donors and cancer patients. Method: immunoSEQ multiplex PCR; TCRdb's copy keeps in-frame clones and lacks some. The table includes roughly 180,000 clones, roughly 95% detected once. V was clipped by 3 bases and J by 2 bases; unmatched bases: 6. CDR3 size: 15 residues. Germline CDR1 and CDR2: LNHNV and YYDKDF (reference sequence). The sample taken for sequencing was blood. This clonotype originated in a woman in her sixties in good health. The chain links TRBV15 to TRBJ1-1, with 7 bases aligning to TRBD1. The CDR3 bases are TGTGCCACCAGCAGGCCGACAGGGAGTAACACTGAAGCTTTCTTT. Its translation is CATSRPTGSNTEAFF.